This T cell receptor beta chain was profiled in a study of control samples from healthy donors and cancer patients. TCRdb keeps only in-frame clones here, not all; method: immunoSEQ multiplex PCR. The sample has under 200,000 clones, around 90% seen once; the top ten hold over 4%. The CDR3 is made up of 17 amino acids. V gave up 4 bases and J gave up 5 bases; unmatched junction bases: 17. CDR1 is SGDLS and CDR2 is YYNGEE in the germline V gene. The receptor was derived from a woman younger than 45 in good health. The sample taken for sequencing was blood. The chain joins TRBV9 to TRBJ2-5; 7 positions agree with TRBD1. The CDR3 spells CASSSEGTVGRGETQYF. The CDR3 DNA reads TGTGCCAGCAGCTCCGAGGGGACAGTGGGCCGCGGGGAGACCCAGTACTTC. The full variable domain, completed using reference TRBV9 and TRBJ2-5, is DSGVTQTPKHLITATGQRVTLRCSPRSGDLSVYWYQQSLDQGLQFLIQYYNGEERAKGNILERFSAQQFPDLHSELNLSSLELGDSALYFCASSSEGTVGRGETQYFGPGTRLLVL.